This entry lists 8 T cell receptor beta chains sequenced from one sample in a study of shared clonotypes between healthy human individuals. Repertoires were generated with immunoSEQ multiplex PCR, while TCRdb's copy carries only in-frame clones and drops some. The sample records about 1 million clones, 60% to 80% being singletons. The material sequenced was memory CD4+ T cells sorted from blood. Sample subset: CD45RA-negative fraction. The origin of the receptors is a young man in good health.

The chain joins TRBV19 to TRBJ1-5; 9 bases match TRBD1. The CDR3 length is 14 residues. In germline, CDR1 is LNHDA, CDR2 SQIVND (reference sequence). V was pared by 2 bases and J by 7 bases, with 3 bases of the junction left unmatched. The CDR3: CASSITGGPQPQHF. The CDR3 region has the DNA TGTGCCAGTAGTATAACAGGGGGCCCACAGCCCCAGCATTTT.

The genes are TRBV15 and TRBJ2-2; TRBD2 matches at 7 bases. The length of the CDR3 is 16 residues. Per the germline V gene, CDR1 is LNHNV and CDR2 is YYDKDF (reference sequence). V shed 1 base, J shed 5 bases, and the junction held 7 bases outside the gene matches. This CDR3 is CATSRGDYGKTGELFF. The CDR3, as DNA: TGTGCCACCAGCAGAGGGGACTATGGGAAGACCGGGGAGCTGTTTTTT.

The rearrangement joins TRBV28 to TRBJ2-7, with D possibly being TRBD2 (5 bases). This CDR3 has 12 residues. Germline CDR1 is MDHEN and CDR2 is SYDVKM. V lost 8 bases, J lost 0 bases, and 8 bases lay in between. CDR3 bases: TGTGCCAGCTTGGGGAGCTCCTACGAGCAGTACTTC. It specifies CASLGSSYEQYF. Supplemented by reference TRBV28 and TRBJ2-7, the full variable domain reads DVKVTQSSRYLVKRTGEKVFLECVQDMDHENMFWYRQDPGLGLRLIYFSYDVKMKEKGDIPEGYSVSREKKERFSLILESASTNQTSMYLCASLGSSYEQYFGPGTRLTVT.

This clone came up many times. V and J are TRBV6-5 and TRBJ1-2, with TRBD1 matching over 10 bases. The germline gives CDR1 MNHEY, CDR2 SVGAGI. The ends lost 6 bases at V and 3 bases at J; junction bases unmatched: 7. This CDR3 is built from 15 residues. The CDR3 bases are TGTGCCAGCAGGCGGACAGGGGGGTACGACTATGGCTACACCTTC. It translates to CASRRTGGYDYGYTF.

The rearrangement joins TRBV6-5 to TRBJ2-3; D could derive from TRBD1 or TRBD2 (5 bases each). The V and J ends lost 2 bases and 1 base respectively, with 13 bases between them. The CDR3 has 16 amino acids. The germline V gene has CDR1 MNHEY and CDR2 SVGAGI. The CDR3 loop is CASSYNRLGGTDTQYF. Here the CDR3 DNA reads TGTGCCAGCAGTTACAACAGGCTGGGGGGCACAGATACGCAGTATTTT.

The chain recombines TRBV28 with TRBJ1-2; 7 bases agree with TRBD1. Germline-derived CDR1 and CDR2 are MDHEN and SYDVKM. The junction had 5 bases not matched to a gene; V was cut back by 6 bases and J by 4 bases. This CDR3 has 13 residues. CDR3 nucleotide sequence: TGTGCCAGCAGCTCAGGGGGGGTCTATGGCTACACCTTC. This codes for CASSSGGVYGYTF.

The chain couples TRBV25-1 to TRBJ2-4, with 9 bases that match TRBD2. With V trimmed by 6 bases and J by 10 bases, 13 bases remained unmatched. Germline V gene data show CDR1 as MGHDK and CDR2 as SYGVNS. CDR3 length: 15 residues. The CDR3 coding sequence is TGTGCCAGCAGCGCTCCCCTAGCGGGGCAAGGGATTCAGTACTTC. Its translation: CASSAPLAGQGIQYF.

The V call is TRBV5-4, the J call TRBJ2-1; maybe TRBD2 (6 bases). Germline CDR1 and CDR2: SGHNT and YYREEE (reference sequence). This CDR3 spans 15 amino acids. The V end was cut by 4 bases, the J end by 1 base, with 12 bases between. For the CDR3, the DNA is TGTGCCAGCAGCCCGGATGGGACTTCCTACAATGAGCAGTTCTTC. It translates to CASSPDGTSYNEQFF. Full variable domain (rest looked up from reference TRBV5-4 and TRBJ2-1): ETGVTQSPTHLIKTRGQQVTLRCSSQSGHNTVSWYQQALGQGPQFIFQYYREEENGRGNFPPRFSGLQFPNYSSELNVNALELDDSALYLCASSPDGTSYNEQFFGPGTRLTVL.